The rows below give T cell receptor beta chains drawn from one sample of a study of PD-1 blockade in mismatch repair-deficient tumors. The method was immunoSEQ multiplex PCR; TCRdb's version includes in-frame clones alone and lacks a portion of them. The profile shows 30,000 to 40,000 clones, more than 70% of them singletons. This specimen was PBMCs, taken 6 weeks after starting pembrolizumab. All receptors come from an adult with mismatch repair-deficient cancer. CDR3s include the opening cysteine and the closing phenylalanine or tryptophan. D genes are given only for firm matches. Size is stated for part of the rows, as once, few or many counts, or as a class when the clone is expanded.

abundance	v_gene	d_gene	j_gene	CDR3aa	CDR3nt
once	TRBV19	TRBD2	TRBJ2-7	CASSSGGRSDEQYF	TGTGCCAGTAGTAGCGGGGGGCGATCGGACGAGCAGTACTTC
NA	TRBV18	NA	TRBJ2-7	CASSKRTEGYGEQYF	TGTGCCAGCTCAAAAAGGACGGAGGGGTATGGAGAGCAGTACTTC
NA	TRBV2	NA	TRBJ2-7	CATTQDRAYEQYF	TGTGCCACAACCCAGGACAGAGCCTACGAGCAGTACTTC
NA	TRBV4-1	TRBD2	TRBJ2-2	CASSQSPLAGEITGELFF	TGCGCCAGCAGCCAATCCCCTCTAGCGGGAGAGATCACCGGGGAGCTGTTTTTT
NA	TRBV5-6	NA	TRBJ2-5	CASTVKGGETQYF	TGTGCCAGCACCGTGAAGGGCGGGGAGACCCAGTACTTC
NA	TRBV29-1	TRBD2	TRBJ2-1	CRVAGVFNEQFF	TGCAGGGTAGCGGGAGTTTTCAATGAGCAGTTCTTC
NA	TRBV28	NA	TRBJ1-1	CASSRSRVEAFF	TGTGCCAGCAGCCGTTCCAGGGTGGAGGCTTTCTTT
NA	TRBV5-1	TRBD1	TRBJ2-3	CASSLGQGAGLDTQYF	TGCGCCAGCAGCCTGGGACAGGGGGCTGGCTTGGATACGCAGTATTTT
once	TRBV7-8	NA	TRBJ1-2	CASSKGGDGYTF	TGTGCCAGCAGCAAGGGGGGGGATGGCTACACCTTC
NA	TRBV5-1	NA	TRBJ1-2	CASSGGQSNDGYTF	TGCGCCAGCAGCGGGGGACAATCGAACGATGGCTACACCTTC
NA	TRBV5-6	TRBD1	TRBJ1-1	CASSLHGTGGTEAFF	TGTGCCAGCAGTTTACATGGAACAGGGGGCACTGAAGCTTTCTTT
NA	TRBV7-9	NA	TRBJ2-7	CASSSTSGQLHSYEQYF	TGTGCCAGCAGCTCGACATCGGGACAACTGCACTCCTACGAGCAGTACTTC
NA	TRBV7-7	TRBD2	TRBJ2-2	CASSFGTSAGELFF	TGTGCTAGCAGCTTCGGGACTAGTGCGGGGGAGCTGTTTTTT
few	TRBV7-2	TRBD2	TRBJ2-7	CASSTPGLAGVYEYF	TGTGCCAGCAGCACCCCGGGACTAGCGGGAGTATATGAGTACTTC
NA	TRBV30	NA	TRBJ2-7	CAWSGQILYEQYF	TGTGCCTGGAGTGGACAGATACTTTACGAGCAGTACTTC
NA	TRBV14	NA	TRBJ2-6	CASSQGRGFFAGANVLTF	TGTGCCAGCAGCCAAGGCCGGGGATTCTTCGCTGGGGCCAACGTCCTGACTTTC
NA	TRBV30	TRBD1	TRBJ1-4	CAWRAKGAANEKLFF	TGTGCCTGGAGGGCCAAGGGGGCGGCTAATGAAAAACTGTTTTTT
NA	TRBV4-1	NA	TRBJ2-3	CASSQVGEAQYF	TGCGCCAGCAGCCAAGTTGGAGAAGCGCAGTATTTT
NA	TRBV27	TRBD2	TRBJ2-1	CASRLAGGPNNEQFF	TGTGCCAGCAGGCTAGCGGGAGGGCCAAACAATGAGCAGTTCTTC
NA	TRBV5-1	TRBD2	TRBJ2-2	CASSLVVAGADTGELFF	TGCGCCAGCAGCTTGGTGGTAGCGGGAGCGGACACCGGGGAGCTGTTTTTT
NA	TRBV19	TRBD2	TRBJ2-1	CASSIVTSGLYNEQFF	TGTGCCAGTAGTATAGTGACTAGCGGGTTGTACAATGAGCAGTTCTTC
once	TRBV28	TRBD1	TRBJ1-2	CASSLRQGEGYTF	TGTGCCAGCAGTTTGAGACAGGGGGAAGGCTACACCTTC